These 28 T cell receptor beta chains share one sample of origin, sequenced in a study of shared clonotypes between healthy human individuals. TCRdb's copy holds only in-frame clones and misses some; the assay was immunoSEQ multiplex PCR. Of 2 million to 2.5 million clones listed, more than 80% were seen once; the top ten hold approximately 0.4%. Sequencing was done on a sample of naive CD4+ T cells from PBMCs. Subset indicated: CD45RA+ positively selected. The receptors derive from a man aged 18 to 30 in good health. Some clones in this sample may be carry-over from other donors' samples.

This rearrangement joins TRBV18 to TRBJ1-1; 8 bases match TRBD1. The trim removed 6 bases at V and 0 bases at J, leaving 6 bases unmatched. The germline V gene has CDR1 KGHSH and CDR2 LQKENI. The CDR3 sequence is 15 residues long. The CDR3 here is CASSLGQGVNTEAFF. Written as DNA, the CDR3 is TGTGCCAGCTCCCTCGGACAGGGCGTGAACACTGAAGCTTTCTTT.

J is TRBJ2-7 and V is TRBV7-2; D is perhaps TRBD2 (6 bases). Germline CDR1 reads SGHTA; CDR2 reads FQGNSA. The CDR3 covers 13 residues. V was shortened by 8 bases and J by 3 bases, with 14 bases between the two germline ends. The CDR3 DNA sequence: TGTGCCAGCGGGAGGACGGCCAACTACGAGCAGTACTTC. Translation gives CASGRTANYEQYF.

The chain uses TRBV5-3 and TRBJ1-5; 7 nucleotides align to TRBD1. TRBV5-3 is an ORF; its function is uncertain. The CDR3 contains 16 residues. V trimming: 3 bases; J trimming: 3 bases; junction bases outside the gene matches: 9. CDR3 region: CARSWDGQDNNQPQHF. DNA for the CDR3: TGTGCCAGAAGCTGGGACGGACAGGACAACAATCAGCCCCAGCATTTT.

The chain recombines TRBV2 with TRBJ2-3; D is undetermined. Germline V gene data show CDR1 as SNHLY and CDR2 as FYNNEI. The CDR3 covers 13 residues. The V and J ends lost 7 bases and 2 bases respectively, with 10 bases between them. The CDR3 spells CASIPDLTDTQYF. CDR3 in DNA: TGTGCCAGCATACCCGACCTCACAGATACGCAGTATTTT.

This clone was seen a single time. V is TRBV2 and J is TRBJ1-1, with 7 nucleotides matching TRBD1. Germline CDR1 is SNHLY and CDR2 is FYNNEI. CDR3 size: 15 residues. V trimming: 2 bases; J trimming: 5 bases; junction bases outside the gene matches: 8. The CDR3 protein is CASSERGGEGTEAFF. As DNA, the CDR3 is TGTGCCAGCAGTGAAAGAGGGGGCGAAGGTACTGAAGCTTTCTTT.

The V and J genes are TRBV10-3 and TRBJ1-1; 9 bases are a match to TRBD1. The germline gives CDR1 ENHRY, CDR2 SYGVKD. This CDR3 spans 13 amino acids. The junction had 10 bases not matched to a gene; V was cut back by 6 bases and J by 11 bases. CDR3 DNA: TGTGCCATCAGCCCCGGACAGGGGCGAGGGGCTTTCTTT. It translates to CAISPGQGRGAFF.

The count of this clone is one. The chain combines TRBV15 with TRBJ1-1; TRBD1 agrees at 8 bases. Unmatched junction bases numbered 7, after V lost 7 bases and J lost 6 bases. The CDR3 is 13 residues long. The germline V gene encodes CDR1 LNHNV and CDR2 YYDKDF (reference sequence). The CDR3 here is CATTLEQGAEAFF. CDR3 DNA: TGTGCCACCACCTTGGAACAGGGGGCTGAAGCTTTCTTT.

Comment on this clone: Other DNA sequences in this specimen translate into the identical CDR3. The chain links TRBV18 to TRBJ2-7; D is ambiguous. V lost 1 base, J lost 0 bases, and 4 bases lay in between. The CDR3 covers 13 residues. CDR1 is KGHSH and CDR2 is LQKENI in the germline V gene. CDR3 bases: TGTGCCAGCTCACCACAAGGCTCCTACGAGCAGTACTTC. Amino acid sequence: CASSPQGSYEQYF.

This clone was seen more than once but under ten times. The same CDR3 can be traced to other DNA sequences in this sample. The gene calls are TRBV5-1 and TRBJ1-5; TRBD1 is a possible D gene (6 bases). CDR1 and CDR2 from the germline V gene are SGHRS and YFSETQ. The CDR3 runs to 13 residues. V lost 5 bases to trimming and J lost 7 bases, with 13 bases between them. The CDR3 DNA is TGCGCCAGCAGTCTGGGGCAGGGGCAGCCCCAGCATTTT. Translated, it gives CASSLGQGQPQHF. Based on the CDR3 plus reference TRBV5-1 and TRBJ1-5, the full variable domain is KAGVTQTPRYLIKTRGQQVTLSCSPISGHRSVSWYQQTPGQGLQFLFEYFSETQRNKGNFPGRFSGRQFSNSRSEMNVSTLELGDSALYLCASSLGQGQPQHFGDGTRLSIL.

On this clone itself: The sample has other DNA sequences that encode this CDR3 too. The rearrangement uses TRBV6-5 and TRBJ1-4, with 8 bases fitting TRBD1. Germline V lookup: CDR1 MNHEY, CDR2 SVGAGI. The ends lost 6 bases at V and 5 bases at J; junction bases unmatched: 5. The CDR3 runs to 14 residues. CDR3 protein: CASSRDRRNEKLFF. CDR3 nucleotides: TGTGCCAGCAGCCGGGACAGGCGGAATGAAAAACTGTTTTTT.

The J gene is TRBJ2-7, the V gene TRBV7-2; D might be TRBD1 (6 bases). V lost 1 base and J lost 4, with 14 bases in between. The V gene's germline CDR1 is SGHTA and CDR2 FQGNSA. The CDR3 extends over 15 amino acids. CDR3 DNA: TGTGCCAGCAGCTTAGGAGGGACAAGGGGGTACGAGCAGTACTTC. It translates to CASSLGGTRGYEQYF. Together with reference TRBV7-2 and TRBJ2-7, the CDR3 gives the full variable domain: GAGVSQSPSNKVTEKGKDVELRCDPISGHTALYWYRQSLGQGLEFLIYFQGNSAPDKSGLPSDRFSAERTGGSVSTLTIQRTQQEDSAVYLCASSLGGTRGYEQYFGPGTRLTVT.

J is TRBJ2-1 and V is TRBV10-3, with 8 nucleotides matching TRBD1. The CDR3 covers 13 residues. The ends lost 8 bases at V and 3 bases at J; junction bases unmatched: 3. Germline V gives CDR1 ENHRY, CDR2 SYGVKD. The CDR3 DNA reads TGTGCCATCGGACAGGGCTTCTACAATGAGCAGTTCTTC. It is translated as CAIGQGFYNEQFF.

The J gene is TRBJ2-1, the V gene TRBV9; D might be TRBD2 (6 bases). This CDR3 is built from 15 residues. The V and J ends lost 4 bases and 2 bases respectively, with 13 bases between them. CDR1 SGDLS and CDR2 YYNGEE come from the germline V gene. CDR3 amino acids: CASSQRAGTYNEQFF. In DNA form, the CDR3 reads TGTGCCAGCAGCCAGAGGGCGGGAACCTACAATGAGCAGTTCTTC.

The CDR3 region is CASGRTGNQPQHF. The CDR3 DNA follows: TGTGCCAGTGGCAGGACAGGCAATCAGCCCCAGCATTTT. This rearrangement joins TRBV19 to TRBJ1-5, with a weak D call TRBD1 (6 bases). Trimming left V 8 bases short and J 2 bases short, with 10 bases between. Germline V gene lookup returns CDR1 LNHDA and CDR2 SQIVND (reference sequence). The CDR3 has 13 residues.

A single count supports this clone. CDR3 amino acids: CAISDPGRGHYGYTF. CDR3 bases: TGTGCCATCAGTGATCCAGGCAGGGGCCACTATGGCTACACCTTC. The chain employs TRBV10-3 and TRBJ1-2; D perhaps matches TRBD1 (6 bases). Germline CDR1 is ENHRY and CDR2 is SYGVKD. The CDR3 is made up of 15 amino acids. V dropped 3 bases and J dropped 3 bases, with 14 bases sitting between them.

V gene TRBV29-1 combines with J gene TRBJ1-1; possibly TRBD1 for D (6 bases). V was clipped by 2 bases and J by 4 bases, with 17 bases between them. The CDR3 extends over 15 amino acids. Looked up from germline, CDR1 is SQVTM and CDR2 is ANQGSEA. The CDR3 DNA reads as TGCAGCGTTGAACAGGGACATTCTGGCGGCACTGAAGCTTTCTTT. Its translation: CSVEQGHSGGTEAFF.

About this clone itself: The sample holds other DNA sequences that translate to the same CDR3. The J gene is TRBJ2-7, the V gene TRBV4-1; D is ambiguous. The CDR3 sequence is 13 residues long. V was clipped by 3 bases and J by 3 bases, with 9 bases between them. The germline gives CDR1 MGHRA, CDR2 YSYEKL. In nucleotides, the CDR3 is TGCGCCAGCAGCCAGGACCCCCACTACGAGCAGTACTTC. It yields the protein CASSQDPHYEQYF.

This clone was detected only once. The V and J genes are TRBV27 and TRBJ2-5; D gene unclear. There are 13 residues in the CDR3. V was cut by 1 base and J by 3 bases, with 6 bases left in between. CDR1 MNHEY and CDR2 SMNVEV come from the germline V gene (reference sequence). The CDR3 nucleotides read TGTGCCAGCAGTTTATTGGGGAAAGAGACCCAGTACTTC. Protein product: CASSLLGKETQYF.

V usage is TRBV19 and J usage is TRBJ2-7; 9 bases are a match to TRBD2. CDR1 and CDR2 (germline): LNHDA, SQIVND (reference sequence). Trimming removed 3 bases from V and 2 bases from J; junction bases left unmatched: 14. The CDR3 spans 18 residues. CDR3 in DNA: TGTGCCAGTAGTATTCGGGCTAGCGGGACCTTTAGTCCCTACGAGCAGTACTTC. Translating it yields CASSIRASGTFSPYEQYF.

This clone showed up just once. This sequence joins TRBV9 and TRBJ2-3, with a tentative D call TRBD2 (6 bases). The CDR3 is 16 residues long. The V end was cut by 0 bases, the J end by 5 bases, with 16 bases between. The V gene's germline CDR1 is SGDLS and CDR2 YYNGEE. The CDR3: CASSVVGSGLVDTQYF. The CDR3 nucleotides read TGTGCCAGCAGCGTAGTCGGGAGTGGCTTGGTAGATACGCAGTATTTT.

This clone came up once. The chain joins TRBV5-1 to TRBJ2-4; D may be TRBD1 (5 bases). This CDR3 is 15 amino acids long. The V end was cut by 7 bases, the J end by 3 bases, with 17 bases between. CDR1 is SGHRS and CDR2 is YFSETQ in the germline V gene. The CDR3: CASQAGHEIKNIQYF. The CDR3 DNA follows: TGCGCCAGCCAAGCAGGGCACGAAATCAAAAACATTCAGTACTTC.

The gene calls are TRBV27 and TRBJ1-1; D is unclear. The V and J ends lost 7 bases and 1 base respectively, with 16 bases between them. The CDR3 spans 15 residues. The germline V gene has CDR1 MNHEY and CDR2 SMNVEV (reference sequence). The CDR3 nucleotides are TGTGCCAGCACCTCAGGAAAGGGTAGGAACACTGAAGCTTTCTTT. Encoded protein: CASTSGKGRNTEAFF.

The genes are TRBV5-4 and TRBJ2-3; D ambiguous. The V and J ends lost 1 base and 5 bases respectively, with 8 bases between them. Germline V gene lookup returns CDR1 SGHNT and CDR2 YYREEE (reference sequence). CDR3 length: 13 amino acids. The DNA for the CDR3 is TGTGCCAGCAGCTTGAGGCCCCGAGATACGCAGTATTTT. It translates to CASSLRPRDTQYF.

This chain uses TRBV5-1 with TRBJ2-7, with 11 bases matching TRBD2. The CDR3 is 16 amino acids. The germline V gene has CDR1 SGHRS and CDR2 YFSETQ. J was trimmed by 6 bases and V by 4 bases; bases with no gene match: 12. CDR3 in DNA: TGCGCCAGCAGCCCGATTACTAGCGGGAGATCGGGCGAGCAGTACTTC. This codes for CASSPITSGRSGEQYF.

This sequence joins TRBV11-3 and TRBJ2-1; D gene unclear. CDR3 size: 15 residues. The V gene's germline CDR1 is SGHNT and CDR2 YENEEA. Trimming removed 0 bases from V and 1 base from J, with 7 bases in between. The DNA of the CDR3 is TGTGCCAGCAGCTTAGACGGGCCGTCCTACAATGAGCAGTTCTTC. Translated, it gives CASSLDGPSYNEQFF.

The rearrangement links TRBV4-1 to TRBJ2-7; the match to TRBD1 covers 9 bases. The CDR3 is made up of 15 amino acids. Germline loops: CDR1 MGHRA, CDR2 YSYEKL. V dropped 1 base and J dropped 0; count of bases not matched to a gene: 1. In DNA form, the CDR3 reads TGCGCCAGCAGCCAAGGACAGGGGGGCTCCTACGAGCAGTACTTC. Translation gives CASSQGQGGSYEQYF.

This clone has a single count. This sequence joins TRBV5-6 and TRBJ1-5, with D unresolved. Trimming shortened V by 1 base and J by 2 bases, and 7 bases separated the two germline ends. The CDR3 totals 14 residues. Germline V gives CDR1 SGHDT, CDR2 YYEEEE. CDR3 DNA sequence: TGTGCCAGCAGCTTGTGGGAGGGCAATCAGCCCCAGCATTTT. It translates to CASSLWEGNQPQHF.

This clone was detected once. This rearrangement joins TRBV11-2 to TRBJ1-2; D is perhaps TRBD1 (5 bases). The V end lost 5 bases, the J end lost 4 bases, and 20 bases lay between the germline ends. CDR1 SGHAT and CDR2 FQNNGV come from the germline V gene. The CDR3 is 16 residues long. The CDR3 loop is CASSPTTGGLIYGYTF. The CDR3 DNA reads TGTGCCAGCAGCCCTACTACCGGGGGACTAATCTATGGCTACACCTTC.